What follows describes a single T cell receptor beta chain. Its target is unknown. TCRdb reanalysed the 5' RACE reads using MiXCR and keeps one entry per CDR3 protein. The table records some 270,000 distinct CDR3 sequences, around 8.3% of them present only once. The data were obtained in a study of identical twins. Whole-study findings and limits: Interpretation of the results relied on cross-sectional statistical analysis and not on following the same donors. Beta out-of-frame twin sharing showed a weaker excess. Partly confounded zero-insertion analyses could result from invariant MAIT and iNKT cells.

Trimming took off 1 base at V and 2 bases at J, with 7 bases between the two ends. The length of the CDR3 is 14 residues. In germline, CDR1 is LGHNA, CDR2 YNFKEQ. The same data also went into a second study, on yellow fever vaccine responses in identical twins.

This chain links TRBV4-2 with TRBJ2-3; D unresolved. The specimen sequenced was CD8+ T cells sorted from blood. The receptor comes from a woman under 30 in good health. The CDR3 DNA reads TGTGCCAGCAGCCAAGTGGAATTCACAGATACGCAGTATTTT. It translates to CASSQVEFTDTQYF.